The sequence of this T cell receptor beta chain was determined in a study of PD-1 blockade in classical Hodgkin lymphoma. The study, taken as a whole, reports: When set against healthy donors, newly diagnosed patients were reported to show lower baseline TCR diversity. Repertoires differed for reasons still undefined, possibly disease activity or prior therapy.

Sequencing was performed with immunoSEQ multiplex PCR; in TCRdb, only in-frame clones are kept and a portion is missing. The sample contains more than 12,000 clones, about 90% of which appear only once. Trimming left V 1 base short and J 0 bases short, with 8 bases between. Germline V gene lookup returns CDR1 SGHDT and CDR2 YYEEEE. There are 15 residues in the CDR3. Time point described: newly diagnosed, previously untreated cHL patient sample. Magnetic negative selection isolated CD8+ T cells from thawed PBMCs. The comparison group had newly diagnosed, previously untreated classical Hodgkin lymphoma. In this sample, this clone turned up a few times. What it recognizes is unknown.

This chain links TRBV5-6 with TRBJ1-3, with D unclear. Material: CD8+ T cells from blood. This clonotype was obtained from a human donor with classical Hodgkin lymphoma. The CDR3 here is CASSLWGGSGNTIYF. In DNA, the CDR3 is TGTGCCAGCAGCTTGTGGGGTGGCTCTGGAAACACCATATATTTT.